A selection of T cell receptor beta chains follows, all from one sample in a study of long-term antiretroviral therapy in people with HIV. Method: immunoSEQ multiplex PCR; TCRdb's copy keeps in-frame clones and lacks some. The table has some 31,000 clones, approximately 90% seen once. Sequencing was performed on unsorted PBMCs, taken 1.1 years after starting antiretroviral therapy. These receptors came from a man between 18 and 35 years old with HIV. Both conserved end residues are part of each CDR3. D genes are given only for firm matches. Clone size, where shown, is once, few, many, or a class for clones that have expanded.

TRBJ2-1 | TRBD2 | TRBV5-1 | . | TGCGCCAGCAGCGTGAGAGCGGGAGCATACAATGAGCAGTTCTTC | CASSVRAGAYNEQFF
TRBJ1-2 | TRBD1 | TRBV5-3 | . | TGTGCCAGAAGCTTGGCCCCTACCCTAGACAGGGGCTCGGGCTATGGCTACACCTTC | CARSLAPTLDRGSGYGYTF
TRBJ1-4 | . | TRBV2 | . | TGTGCCAGCAGGAGAATCACTAATGAAAAACTGTTTTTT | CASRRITNEKLFF
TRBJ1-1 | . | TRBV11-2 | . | TGTGCCAGCAGCTTAGACACTACAGGGCTTTACAACACTGAAGCTTTCTTT | CASSLDTTGLYNTEAFF
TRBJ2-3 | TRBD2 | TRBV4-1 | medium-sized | TGCGCCAGCAGCCAAGGCGGGACTAGCGAGACGGGAGGTACGCAGTATTTT | CASSQGGTSETGGTQYF
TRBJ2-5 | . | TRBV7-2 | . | TGTGCCAGCAGCCTACTCTTCACAGGACAAGAGACCCAGTACTTC | CASSLLFTGQETQYF
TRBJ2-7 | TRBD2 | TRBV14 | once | TGTGCCAGCAGCCTACGGCTAGCGGCCTACGAGCAGTACTTC | CASSLRLAAYEQYF
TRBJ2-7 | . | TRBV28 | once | TGTGCCAGCAGTTTAAGGGGCACAGGAAGTTTACAGTACTTC | CASSLRGTGSLQYF
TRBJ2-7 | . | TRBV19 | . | TGTGCCAGTAGTCTGGACTCGAGTCTCGGCGAGCAGTACTTC | CASSLDSSLGEQYF
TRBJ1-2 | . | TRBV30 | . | TGTGCCTGGAGTGACCCTAGGGATGGCTACACCTTC | CAWSDPRDGYTF
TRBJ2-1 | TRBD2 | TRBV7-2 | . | TGTGCCAGCAGCTTACAGCGGGGGGGGAAGGAGCAGTTCTTC | CASSLQRGGKEQFF
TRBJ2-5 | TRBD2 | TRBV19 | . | TGTGCCAGTAGTGGTACTAGCGGGGCTAGGACCCAGTACTTC | CASSGTSGARTQYF
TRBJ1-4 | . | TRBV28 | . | TGTGCCAGCAGTTTTGGGGGTACAACTAATGAAAAACTGTTTTTT | CASSFGGTTNEKLFF
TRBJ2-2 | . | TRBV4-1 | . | TGCGCCAGCAGCCAATACTTGACCCCTCCCGGGGAGCTGTTTTTT | CASSQYLTPPGELFF
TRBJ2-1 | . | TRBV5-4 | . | TGTGCCAGCAGCCAGGACCGGGACTTCTACAATGAGCAGTTCTTC | CASSQDRDFYNEQFF
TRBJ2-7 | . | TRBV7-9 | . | TGTGCCAGCAGCCAGATAGGGAAGGTATTAGGAGACGAGCAGTACTTC | CASSQIGKVLGDEQYF
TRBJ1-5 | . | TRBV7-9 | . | TGTGCCAGCAGCTTATGGGTGGCAGGGAACAGTCAGCCCCAGCATTTT | CASSLWVAGNSQPQHF
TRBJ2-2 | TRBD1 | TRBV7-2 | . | TGTGCCAGCAGCTCTCTTGGGCAGGGGGCTGGGGCCGGGGAGCTGTTTTTT | CASSSLGQGAGAGELFF
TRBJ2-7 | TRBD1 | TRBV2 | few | TGTGCCAGCAGCGCCGGGACAGGGGGCCTATACGAGCAGTACTTC | CASSAGTGGLYEQYF
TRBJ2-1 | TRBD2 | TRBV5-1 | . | TGCGCCAGCAGCTTGAACTCTCTAGCGGGAGGGCCAAATGAGCAGTTCTTC | CASSLNSLAGGPNEQFF
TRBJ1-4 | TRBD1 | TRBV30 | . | TGTGCCTGGAGTGTATGGGGGAGGGACAGTGAAAAACTGTTTTTT | CAWSVWGRDSEKLFF
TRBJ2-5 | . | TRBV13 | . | TGTGCCAGCAGCCGGACGGAGGAAGAGACCCAGTACTTC | CASSRTEEETQYF
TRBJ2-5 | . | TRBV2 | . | TGTGCCAGCAGCCGACTAGGGGCTGGGGAGACCCAGTACTTC | CASSRLGAGETQYF
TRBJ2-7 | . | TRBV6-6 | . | TGTGCCAGCAGTTACCGGGGAAGGGACTACGAGCAGTACTTC | CASSYRGRDYEQYF
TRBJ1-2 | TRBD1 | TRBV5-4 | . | TGTGCCAGCAGCTTGGAGACAGGGCATGGCTACACCTTC | CASSLETGHGYTF
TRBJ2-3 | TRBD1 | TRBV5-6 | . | TGTGCCAGCAGCCCCAGATTGAAGACAGGGGATAGCACAGATACGCAGTATTTT | CASSPRLKTGDSTDTQYF
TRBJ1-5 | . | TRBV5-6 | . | TGTGCCAGCAGCTTGGGGTATAATCAGCCCCAGCATTTT | CASSLGYNQPQHF
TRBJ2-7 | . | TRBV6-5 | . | TGTGCCAGCAGTTACTCGGGGCAGATGCCAGGCTACGAGCAGTACTTC | CASSYSGQMPGYEQYF
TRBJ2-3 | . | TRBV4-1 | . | TGCGCCAGCAGTTTTTCCGGGGGTACAGATACGCAGTATTTT | CASSFSGGTDTQYF
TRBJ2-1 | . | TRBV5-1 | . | TGCGCCAGCAGCCCGGGGGTGGGGCAGCCCTACAATGAGCAGTTCTTC | CASSPGVGQPYNEQFF
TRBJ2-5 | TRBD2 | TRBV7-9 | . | TGTGCCAGCAGCTTAGGTATAGGGAGGGAAGAGACCCAGTACTTC | CASSLGIGREETQYF
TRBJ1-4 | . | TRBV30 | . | TGTGCCTGGAGTGGGGGAGCAGCTAATGAAAAACTGTTTTTT | CAWSGGAANEKLFF
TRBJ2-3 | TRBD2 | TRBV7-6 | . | TGTGCCAGCAGCCCGGGGGGGCCGGGAGATACGCAGTATTTT | CASSPGGPGDTQYF
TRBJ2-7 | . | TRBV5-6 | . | TGTGCCAGCAGCTTGGCCACGGGCTACGAGCAGTACTTC | CASSLATGYEQYF
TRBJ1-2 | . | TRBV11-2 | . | TGTGCCAGCAGCCTTTACGCAGTAAATGGCTACACCTTC | CASSLYAVNGYTF
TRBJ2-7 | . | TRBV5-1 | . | TGCGCCAGCAGCAGACTGACAGGCGCCTTCTACGAGCAGTACTTC | CASSRLTGAFYEQYF
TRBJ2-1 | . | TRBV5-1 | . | TGCGCCAGCAGGCGGGGCTGGGATGAGCAGTTCTTC | CASRRGWDEQFF
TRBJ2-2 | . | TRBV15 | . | TGTGCCACCAGCAGGGGCACTTCGAACACCGGGGAGCTGTTTTTT | CATSRGTSNTGELFF
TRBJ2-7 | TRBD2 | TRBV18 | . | TGTGCCAGCTCACCAATGGGACTAGCTGGTATCGAGCAGTACTTC | CASSPMGLAGIEQYF
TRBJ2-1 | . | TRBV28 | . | TGTGCCAGCAGTAGAACTAGAGGTTTCTACAATGAGCAGTTCTTC | CASSRTRGFYNEQFF
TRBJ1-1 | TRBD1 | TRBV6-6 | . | TGTGCCAGCAGTTACCAGGGGGCGAAGAACACTGAAGCTTTCTTT | CASSYQGAKNTEAFF
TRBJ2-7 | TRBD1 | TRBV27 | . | TGTGCCAGCAGTTTATCCTTCGACAGGGGCGACTACGAGCAGTACTTC | CASSLSFDRGDYEQYF